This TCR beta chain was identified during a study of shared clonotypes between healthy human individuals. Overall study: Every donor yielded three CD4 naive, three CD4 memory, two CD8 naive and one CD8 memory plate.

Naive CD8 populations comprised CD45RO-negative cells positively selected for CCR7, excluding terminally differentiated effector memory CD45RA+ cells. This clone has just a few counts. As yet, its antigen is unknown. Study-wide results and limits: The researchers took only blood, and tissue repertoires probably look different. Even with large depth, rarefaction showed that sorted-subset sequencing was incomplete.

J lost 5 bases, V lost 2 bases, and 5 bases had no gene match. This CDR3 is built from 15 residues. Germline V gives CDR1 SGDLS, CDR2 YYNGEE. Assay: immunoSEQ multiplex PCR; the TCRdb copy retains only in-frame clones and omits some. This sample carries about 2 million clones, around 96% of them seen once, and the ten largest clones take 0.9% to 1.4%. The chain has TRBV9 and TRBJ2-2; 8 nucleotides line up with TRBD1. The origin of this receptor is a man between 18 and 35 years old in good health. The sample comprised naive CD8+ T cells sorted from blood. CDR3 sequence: CASSVTGERTGELFF. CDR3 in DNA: TGTGCCAGCAGCGTGACAGGGGAAAGAACCGGGGAGCTGTTTTTT.